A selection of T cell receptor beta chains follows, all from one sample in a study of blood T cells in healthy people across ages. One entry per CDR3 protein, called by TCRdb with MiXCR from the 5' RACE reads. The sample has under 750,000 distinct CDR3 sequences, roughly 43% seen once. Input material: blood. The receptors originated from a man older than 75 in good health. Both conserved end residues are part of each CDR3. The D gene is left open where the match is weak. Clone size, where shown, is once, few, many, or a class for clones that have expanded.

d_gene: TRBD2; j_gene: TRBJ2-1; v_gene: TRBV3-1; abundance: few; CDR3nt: TGTGCCAGCAGCCAAACTAGCGGGGGGCAGGGGGAGCAGTTCTTC; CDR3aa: CASSQTSGGQGEQFF
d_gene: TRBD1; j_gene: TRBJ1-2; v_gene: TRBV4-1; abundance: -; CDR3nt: TGCGCCAGCAGCCAAGGCGGACAGGGGGTTGGTGGCTACACCTTC; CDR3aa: CASSQGGQGVGGYTF
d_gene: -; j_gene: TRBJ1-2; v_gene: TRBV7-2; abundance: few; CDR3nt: TGTGCCAGCAGCTCAAGTAGCGGCTATGGCTACACCTTC; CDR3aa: CASSSSSGYGYTF
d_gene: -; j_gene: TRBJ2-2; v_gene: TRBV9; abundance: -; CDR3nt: TGTGCCAGCAGCGCCGACAGGAGACCGAACACCGGGGAGCTGTTTTTT; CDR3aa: CASSADRRPNTGELFF
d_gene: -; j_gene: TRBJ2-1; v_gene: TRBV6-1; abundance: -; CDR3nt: TGTGCCACCGGGGTGGGCCCCTACAATGAGCAGTTCTTC; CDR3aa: CATGVGPYNEQFF
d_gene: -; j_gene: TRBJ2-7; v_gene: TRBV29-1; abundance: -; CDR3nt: TGCAGCGTTGAGGACGGAACCTCCTACGAGCAGTACTTC; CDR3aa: CSVEDGTSYEQYF
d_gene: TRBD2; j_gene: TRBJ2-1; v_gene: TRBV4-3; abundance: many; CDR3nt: TGCGCCAGCAGCCTCGGGACTAGCGGGAATAATGAGCAGTTCTTC; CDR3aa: CASSLGTSGNNEQFF
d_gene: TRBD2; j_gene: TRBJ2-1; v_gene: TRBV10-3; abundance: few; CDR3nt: TGTGCCATCAGGATAGCGGGAGGGGATAACAATGAGCAGTTCTTC; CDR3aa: CAIRIAGGDNNEQFF
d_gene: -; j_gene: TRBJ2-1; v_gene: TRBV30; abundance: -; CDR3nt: TGTGCCTGGAGCCGAGGCGGGACGGAGAGCCACAATGAGCAGTTCTTC; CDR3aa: CAWSRGGTESHNEQFF
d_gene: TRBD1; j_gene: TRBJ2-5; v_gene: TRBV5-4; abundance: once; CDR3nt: TGTGCCAGCAGCCCACAGGGGTACCAAGAGACCCAGTACTTC; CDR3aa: CASSPQGYQETQYF
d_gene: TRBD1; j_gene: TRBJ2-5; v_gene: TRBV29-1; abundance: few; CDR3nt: TGCAGCGTGGGGAGGACAGGGTATCAAGAGACCCAGTACTTC; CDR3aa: CSVGRTGYQETQYF
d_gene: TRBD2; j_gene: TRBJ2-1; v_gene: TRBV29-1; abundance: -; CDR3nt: TGCAGCCTTCGGACTAGCGGGACTGAGCAGTTCTTC; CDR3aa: CSLRTSGTEQFF
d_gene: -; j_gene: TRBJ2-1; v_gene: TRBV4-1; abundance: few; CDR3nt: TGCGCCAGCAGCCAAGGGCAGGGCCCCGACAATGAGCAGTTCTTC; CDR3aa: CASSQGQGPDNEQFF
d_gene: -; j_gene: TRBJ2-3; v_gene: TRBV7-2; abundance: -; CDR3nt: TGTGCCAGCAGCCCCTCTCCGTTGGATACGCGGTATTTT; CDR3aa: CASSPSPLDTRYF
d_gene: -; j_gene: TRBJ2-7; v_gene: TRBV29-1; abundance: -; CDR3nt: TGCAGCGCCGAAGGTCCTGGCTACGAGCAGTACTTC; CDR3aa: CSAEGPGYEQYF
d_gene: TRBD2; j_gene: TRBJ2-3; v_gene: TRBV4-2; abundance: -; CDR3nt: TGTGCCAGCAGCCAACGGACTAGCGTGAAAGATACGCAGTATTTT; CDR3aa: CASSQRTSVKDTQYF
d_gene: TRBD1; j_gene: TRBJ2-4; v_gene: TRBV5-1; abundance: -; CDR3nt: TGCGCCAGCGGCCCCGGGACAGGGGGCCGGAACATTCAGTACTTC; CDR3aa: CASGPGTGGRNIQYF
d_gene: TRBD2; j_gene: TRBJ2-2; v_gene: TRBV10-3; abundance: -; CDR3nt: TGTGCCATCAGTGAGACTAGCGGGTACCCCGGGGAGCTGTTTTTT; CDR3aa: CAISETSGYPGELFF
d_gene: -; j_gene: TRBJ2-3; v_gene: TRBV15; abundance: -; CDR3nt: TGTGCCACCAGCAGAGGCAAGGATGCAGATACGCAGTATTTT; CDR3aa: CATSRGKDADTQYF
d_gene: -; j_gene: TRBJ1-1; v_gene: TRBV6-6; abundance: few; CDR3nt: TGTGCCAGCAGGGGGGGGCAGGTTGAAGCTTTCTTT; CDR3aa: CASRGGQVEAFF
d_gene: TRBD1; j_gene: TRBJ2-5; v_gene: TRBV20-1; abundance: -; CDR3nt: TGCAGTGCTAGAGTTGGACAGGCGGAGACCCAGTACTTC; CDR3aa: CSARVGQAETQYF
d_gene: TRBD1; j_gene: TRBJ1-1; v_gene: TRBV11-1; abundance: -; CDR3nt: TGTGCCAGCAGCCATGGACAGGGGACACCGAACACTGAAGCTTTCTTT; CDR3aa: CASSHGQGTPNTEAFF
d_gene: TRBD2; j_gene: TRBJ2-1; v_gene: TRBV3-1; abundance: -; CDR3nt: TGTGCCAGCAGCACACACAGACTAGCGGGGGGGGGAAATGAGCAGTTCTTC; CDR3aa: CASSTHRLAGGGNEQFF
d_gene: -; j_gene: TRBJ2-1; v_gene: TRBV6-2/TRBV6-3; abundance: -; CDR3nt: TGTGCCAGCAGTTACCTCCAGGGGGCAGGGGTACTAGCGAGAAATGAGCAGTTCTTC; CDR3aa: CASSYLQGAGVLARNEQFF
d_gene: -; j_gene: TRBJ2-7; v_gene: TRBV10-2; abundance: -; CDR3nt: TGCGCCAGCACCCGAGAGGGGATCTCCTACGAGCAGTACTTC; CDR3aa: CASTREGISYEQYF
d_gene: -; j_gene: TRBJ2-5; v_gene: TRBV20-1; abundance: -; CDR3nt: TGCAGTGCTAGTGGGATGTACCAAGAGACCCAGTACTTC; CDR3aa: CSASGMYQETQYF
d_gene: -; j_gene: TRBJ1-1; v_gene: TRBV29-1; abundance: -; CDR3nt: TGCAGCGTTGAAACCGGGAAAAACACTGAAGCTTTCTTT; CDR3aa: CSVETGKNTEAFF
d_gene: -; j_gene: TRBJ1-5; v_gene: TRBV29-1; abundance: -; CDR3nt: TGCAGCGTTGCCGACCGTCGCGAGCTGCCCCAGCATTTT; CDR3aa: CSVADRRELPQHF
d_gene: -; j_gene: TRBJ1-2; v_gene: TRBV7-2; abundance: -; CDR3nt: TGTGCCACCCTCAGGGTGGCCGTTGGCTACACCTTC; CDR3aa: CATLRVAVGYTF
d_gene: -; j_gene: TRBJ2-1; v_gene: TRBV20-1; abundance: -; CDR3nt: TGCAGTGCTAGAGATCACGGCCGATCGACAGCTGAGCAGTTCTTC; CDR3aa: CSARDHGRSTAEQFF
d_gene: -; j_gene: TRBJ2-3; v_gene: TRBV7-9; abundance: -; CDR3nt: TGTGCCAGCAGCTTCGACGGAGATACGCAGTATTTT; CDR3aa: CASSFDGDTQYF
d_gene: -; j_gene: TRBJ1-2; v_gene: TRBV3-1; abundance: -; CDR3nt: TGTGCCAGCAGCCCCTCCGGCAGGGTGGAGAGTGGCTACACCTTC; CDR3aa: CASSPSGRVESGYTF
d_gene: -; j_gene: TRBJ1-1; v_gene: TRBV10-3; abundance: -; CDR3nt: TGTGCCATCAGCGAGTCGAGGGGGGTATTGAACACTGAAGCTTTCTTT; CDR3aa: CAISESRGVLNTEAFF
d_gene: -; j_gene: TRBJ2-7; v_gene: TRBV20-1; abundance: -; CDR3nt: TGCAGTGCTAGAGGGGAAAAACAGGGTTTTATACACAATGAGCAGTACTTC; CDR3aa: CSARGEKQGFIHNEQYF